The 31 T cell receptor beta chains below come from one sample, sequenced in a study of shared clonotypes between healthy human individuals. The assay was immunoSEQ multiplex PCR, and TCRdb's table has in-frame clones only and misses some. The data hold about 1.1 million clones, with 70% to 85% observed a single time. The sequencing input was memory CD4+ T cells from PBMCs. Subset given: CD45RA-negative fraction. Receptors were obtained from a man aged 18 to 29 in good health. Some clones in this sample may be carry-over from other donors' samples.

The V gene is TRBV28, the J gene TRBJ1-5; a possible D gene is TRBD1 (5 bases). The V gene's germline CDR1 is MDHEN and CDR2 SYDVKM. The CDR3 loop spans 12 amino acids. CDR3 DNA: TGTACCTCTGGGGGGAGCAATCAGCCCCAGCATTTT. It codes for CTSGGSNQPQHF.

This clone was recorded a few times. This chain joins TRBV29-1 and TRBJ2-5; possible D gene TRBD2, 5 bases. This CDR3 region has 14 residues. Trimming removed 2 bases at V and 4 bases at J, with 14 bases between. Per germline, CDR1 SQVTM and CDR2 ANQGSEA. In DNA, the CDR3 is TGCAGCGTTGAATCGCCGGACTTACCAGAGACCCAGTACTTC. Translated, it gives CSVESPDLPETQYF.

The chain uses TRBV14 and TRBJ2-3; 10 nucleotides align to TRBD2. Trimming took 3 bases from V and 7 from J; bases not matched to a gene: 4. Germline V CDR1 and CDR2: SGHDN, FVKESK. CDR3 length: 14 residues. CDR3 loop: CASSQSSGRNTQYF. The CDR3 nucleotides are TGTGCCAGCAGCCAGTCTAGCGGGAGAAATACGCAGTATTTT.

This clone was observed once. The J gene is TRBJ2-3, the V gene TRBV4-2; D could derive from TRBD1 or TRBD2 (5 bases each). The CDR3 contains 16 residues. The V end lost 1 base, the J end lost 0 bases, and 11 bases lay between the germline ends. Germline lookup yields CDR1 LGHNA and CDR2 YNFKEQ. The chain's CDR3 is CASSQGRTTSTDTQYF. CDR3 sequence (DNA): TGTGCCAGCAGCCAAGGGAGGACAACTAGCACAGATACGCAGTATTTT.

As to this clone: The sample holds other DNA sequences that translate to the same CDR3. This chain joins TRBV5-1 and TRBJ2-1; 11 nucleotides match TRBD2. Germline V gene lookup returns CDR1 SGHRS and CDR2 YFSETQ. V lost 4 bases to trimming and J lost 5 bases; unmatched junction nucleotides: 5. The CDR3 consists of 15 residues. The CDR3 sequence: CASSLLAGVDNEQFF. The CDR3 nucleotides read TGCGCCAGCAGCCTACTAGCGGGAGTCGACAATGAGCAGTTCTTC.

V gene TRBV7-2 combines with J gene TRBJ2-7; D remains unclear. V was cut by 2 bases and J by 0 bases, with 14 bases left in between. The CDR3 contains 16 residues. Per germline, CDR1 SGHTA and CDR2 FQGNSA. The CDR3 region has the DNA TGTGCCAGCAGCTTATTCCATCACTCCCTCTCCTACGAGCAGTACTTC. This gives the protein CASSLFHHSLSYEQYF.

The rearrangement links TRBV2 to TRBJ1-5; D gene ambiguous. V lost 5 bases and J lost 1, with 18 bases in between. The CDR3 has 17 amino acids. In germline, CDR1 is SNHLY, CDR2 FYNNEI. CDR3 region: CASSRTGVGISNQPQHF. CDR3 DNA: TGTGCCAGCAGTAGGACCGGAGTGGGCATCAGCAATCAGCCCCAGCATTTT. Variable domain in full (rest from reference TRBV2 and TRBJ1-5): EPEVTQTPSHQVTQMGQEVILRCVPISNHLYFYWYRQILGQKVEFLVSFYNNEISEKSEIFDDQFSVERPDGSNFTLKIRSTKLEDSAMYFCASSRTGVGISNQPQHFGDGTRLSIL.

The table lists this clone with a count of one. The junction shows a germline mismatch at one end, possibly a read error. V is TRBV7-2 and J is TRBJ2-3; 12 nucleotides align to TRBD2. The CDR3 extends over 12 amino acids. Germline CDR1 and CDR2: SGHTA and FQGNSA. The chain's CDR3 is CASSLATSGSNF. CDR3 bases: TGTGCCAGCAGCTTGGCGACTAGCGGGAGCAATTTT.

This clone has ten or more counts. Other nucleotide sequences in the sample specify the same CDR3. This chain uses TRBV11-2 with TRBJ2-7, with 8 bases aligning to TRBD2. V lost 1 base and J lost 2; bases outside the gene matches: 4. Germline CDR1 SGHAT, CDR2 FQNNGV. The length of the CDR3 is 15 residues. The CDR3, as DNA: TGTGCCAGCAGCTTAGGCAGCGGGGGTGCCTACGAGCAGTACTTC. Its protein is CASSLGSGGAYEQYF.

V is TRBV19 and J is TRBJ1-5; possible D gene TRBD1, 5 bases. V gave up 4 bases and J gave up 4 bases, with 11 bases separating them. The CDR3 contains 14 residues. CDR1 and CDR2 (germline): LNHDA, SQIVND (reference sequence). CDR3 nucleotides: TGTGCCAGTAGTAGGGGGTCAGATAATCAGCCCCAGCATTTT. Protein product: CASSRGSDNQPQHF.

This clone was observed a single time. In the same sample, other DNA sequences code for this CDR3. The chain combines TRBV18 with TRBJ1-1; the D is unclear. Trimming removed 1 base at V and 1 base at J, with 7 bases between. Per the germline V gene, CDR1 is KGHSH and CDR2 is LQKENI. The CDR3 contains 14 residues. The CDR3 region is CASSPQGPNTEAFF. The CDR3 region has the DNA TGTGCCAGCTCACCACAGGGCCCGAACACTGAAGCTTTCTTT. Full variable domain (remainder filled in from reference TRBV18 and TRBJ1-1): NAGVMQNPRHLVRRRGQEARLRCSPMKGHSHVYWYRQLPEEGLKFMVYLQKENIIDESGMPKERFSAEFPKEGPSILRIQQVVRGDSAAYFCASSPQGPNTEAFFGQGTRLTVV.

The chain joins TRBV7-2 to TRBJ2-7, with 7 positions matching TRBD2. Germline values: CDR1 SGHTA, CDR2 FQGNSA. There are 12 residues in the CDR3. The trim removed 6 bases at V and 7 bases at J, leaving 6 bases unmatched. CDR3: CASSTSAREQYF. CDR3 coding DNA: TGTGCCAGCAGTACTAGCGCTCGTGAGCAGTACTTC. Drawing the rest from reference TRBV7-2 and TRBJ2-7, the complete variable domain is GAGVSQSPSNKVTEKGKDVELRCDPISGHTALYWYRQSLGQGLEFLIYFQGNSAPDKSGLPSDRFSAERTGGSVSTLTIQRTQQEDSAVYLCASSTSAREQYFGPGTRLTVT.

The chain is built from TRBV5-1 and TRBJ2-3, with 10 bases fitting TRBD2. The CDR3 runs to 14 residues. V lost 4 bases, J lost 5 bases, and 4 bases stayed unmatched. The germline V gene has CDR1 SGHRS and CDR2 YFSETQ. The CDR3 loop reads CASSPGTSVDTQYF. In DNA, the CDR3 is TGCGCCAGCAGCCCCGGGACTAGCGTAGATACGCAGTATTTT.

This clone showed up just once. This CDR3 reads CASSLKGPYGYTF. CDR3 DNA sequence: TGTGCCAGCAGTTTAAAGGGCCCGTATGGCTACACCTTC. The chain combines TRBV28 with TRBJ1-2; D not certain. From germline, CDR1 is MDHEN and CDR2 SYDVKM. The V and J ends lost 2 bases and 5 bases respectively, with 9 bases between them. This CDR3 region has 13 residues.

Note on this clone: A clone one base away is much larger, so this may be a read error. The chain combines TRBV7-9 with TRBJ1-1; D gene unclear. Between the trimmed V and J ends, which lost 4 bases and 1 base, there was a span of 7 bases. Germline V gene sequence: CDR1 SEHNR, CDR2 FQNEAQ (reference sequence). The CDR3 sequence is 13 residues long. The CDR3 is CASSSRGNTEAFF. The CDR3 nucleotides read TGTGCCAGCAGCTCCCGGGGGAACACTGAAGCTTTCTTT.

In the case of this clone: The identical CDR3 is also encoded by other nucleotide sequences in the sample. The chain employs TRBV30 and TRBJ2-1; D remains unclear. The CDR3 totals 11 residues. V dropped 5 bases and J dropped 4 bases, with 6 bases sitting between them. Germline-derived CDR1 and CDR2 are GTSNPN and SVGIG (reference sequence). CDR3 DNA sequence: TGTGCCTGGGACTCTTACAATGAGCAGTTCTTC. Residues: CAWDSYNEQFF.

The rearrangement joins TRBV10-2 to TRBJ1-5, with 7 positions matching TRBD1. The CDR3 runs to 14 residues. The germline gives CDR1 WSHSY, CDR2 SAAADI. V was pared by 0 bases and J by 7 bases, with 3 bases of the junction left unmatched. The CDR3 coding sequence is TGCGCCAGCAGTGAGTCCACAGGGGTCCAGCCCCAGCATTTT. Encoded protein: CASSESTGVQPQHF.

This clone has just a few counts. The chain couples TRBV4-1 to TRBJ1-2, with D uncertain. The CDR3 extends over 16 amino acids. Between the trimmed V and J ends, which lost 0 bases and 7 bases, there was a span of 18 bases. Germline lookup yields CDR1 MGHRA and CDR2 YSYEKL. The CDR3 nucleotides are TGCGCCAGCAGCCAAGATCGCGGGGTAAGGCGGAGTGGCTACACCTTC. This codes for CASSQDRGVRRSGYTF.

The V gene is TRBV5-1, the J gene TRBJ2-6; no reliable D call. This CDR3 contains 18 residues. CDR1 and CDR2 from the germline V gene are SGHRS and YFSETQ. V gave up 0 bases and J gave up 2 bases, with 15 bases separating them. In DNA form, the CDR3 reads TGCGCCAGCAGCTTGGATCCGGACGGCCGGGCTGGGGCCAACGTCCTGACTTTC. It codes for CASSLDPDGRAGANVLTF.

As for this clone: The missing conserved phenylalanine or tryptophan at the end of this CDR3 makes a read error likely. V and J are TRBV30 and TRBJ1-3; maybe TRBD1 (6 bases). The CDR3 length is 17 residues. Germline CDR1 is GTSNPN and CDR2 is SVGIG (reference sequence). V was cut by 4 bases and J by 3 bases, with 22 bases left in between. The CDR3 sequence: CAWKKSRDTVVGNTIYS. The CDR3 DNA reads as TGTGCCTGGAAAAAATCAAGGGACACTGTTGTTGGAAACACCATATATTCT.

This clone appeared once. V is TRBV6-1 and J is TRBJ2-5; TRBD2 agrees at 10 bases. Germline CDR1 reads MNHNS; CDR2 reads SASEGT. V trimming: 6 bases; J trimming: 2 bases; junction bases outside the gene matches: 12. CDR3 length: 17 residues. CDR3 residues: CASRELAGKGVQETQYF. As DNA, the CDR3 is TGTGCCAGCAGGGAACTAGCGGGAAAGGGGGTACAAGAGACCCAGTACTTC.

This chain joins TRBV19 and TRBJ1-1; D remains unclear. The CDR3 contains 13 residues. V dropped 10 bases and J dropped 1 base, with 13 bases sitting between them. The germline V gene has CDR1 LNHDA and CDR2 SQIVND (reference sequence). CDR3 in amino acids: CATQKMGNTEAFF. CDR3 coding DNA: TGTGCCACACAAAAAATGGGGAACACTGAAGCTTTCTTT.

This chain connects TRBV5-1 to TRBJ2-7; perhaps TRBD2 as D (8 bases). V was clipped by 4 bases and J by 1 base, with 18 bases between them. This CDR3 comprises 16 residues. Germline V gene data show CDR1 as SGHRS and CDR2 as YFSETQ. The CDR3 reads CASSPGGTVRSYEQYF. The CDR3 DNA is TGCGCCAGCAGCCCGGGGGGGACAGTGCGTTCCTACGAGCAGTACTTC.

This sequence joins TRBV7-2 and TRBJ2-6, with D possibly TRBD1 on 6 matching bases. Trimming left V 5 bases short and J 4 bases short, with 24 bases between. Germline V CDR1 and CDR2: SGHTA, FQGNSA. The CDR3 has 19 amino acids. CDR3 in amino acids: CASSPPGQRFSGGANVLTF. The CDR3 nucleotides read TGTGCCAGCAGCCCTCCGGGACAAAGGTTTTCGGGGGGGGCCAACGTCCTGACTTTC.

Many counts were recorded for this clone. The same CDR3 also results from other DNA sequences found in this sample. The V and J genes are TRBV28 and TRBJ1-2, with 12 bases lining up with TRBD1. J lost 8 bases, V lost 8 bases, and 9 bases had no gene match. The CDR3 covers 14 residues. Germline CDR1 reads MDHEN; CDR2 reads SYDVKM. The DNA for the CDR3 is TGTGCCAGCTACGGGACAGGGGGCGGTAGGGGCTACACCTTC. The encoded protein is CASYGTGGGRGYTF.

The J gene is TRBJ1-1, the V gene TRBV7-3; 11 positions match TRBD1. The CDR3 contains 14 residues. Germline V gives CDR1 SGHTA, CDR2 FQGTGA. V was clipped by 4 bases and J by 11 bases; unmatched bases: 9. The CDR3 nucleotides read TGTGCCAGCAGCTCACGGACAGGGGGCTCTACCGCTTTCTTT. Translation: CASSSRTGGSTAFF.

This chain connects TRBV28 to TRBJ2-1; D gene unclear. Germline values: CDR1 MDHEN, CDR2 SYDVKM. Trimming left V 5 bases short and J 0 bases short, with 11 bases between. The CDR3 consists of 15 residues. Written as DNA, the CDR3 is TGTGCCAGCAGTCCCCACCGCACCTCCTACAATGAGCAGTTCTTC. Translated: CASSPHRTSYNEQFF.

V is TRBV6-6 and J is TRBJ1-3; TRBD1 might be the D (6 bases). V was trimmed by 0 bases and J by 3 bases, leaving 9 bases between them. CDR3 size: 15 residues. Germline assignment: CDR1 MNHNY and CDR2 SVGAGI (reference sequence). The CDR3 loop reads CASSYSTGGGNTIYF. As DNA, the CDR3 is TGTGCCAGCAGTTACTCGACAGGAGGTGGAAACACCATATATTTT.

The rearrangement uses TRBV6-5 and TRBJ2-3, with a weak D call TRBD1 (5 bases). The length of the CDR3 is 15 residues. Trimming took off 6 bases at V and 8 bases at J, with 21 bases between the two ends. Germline V gene data show CDR1 as MNHEY and CDR2 as SVGAGI. The CDR3 here is CASSPPRGQWGTQYF. CDR3 coding DNA: TGTGCCAGCAGCCCTCCTAGGGGTCAATGGGGTACGCAGTATTTT.

The table lists this clone with many counts. Other nucleotide sequences from this sample produce the same CDR3. V usage is TRBV7-3 and J usage is TRBJ1-1, with D perhaps matching TRBD1 (5 bases). The V end lost 2 bases, the J end lost 3 bases, and 7 bases lay between the germline ends. Germline CDR1 is SGHTA and CDR2 is FQGTGA. The CDR3 has 13 residues. The CDR3, as DNA: TGTGCCAGCAGCTTACAGGGAGACACTGAAGCTTTCTTT. Translation: CASSLQGDTEAFF.

The chain combines TRBV27 with TRBJ1-2; maybe TRBD1 (6 bases). Trimming removed 2 bases from V and 8 bases from J, with 15 bases in between. CDR1 is MNHEY and CDR2 is SMNVEV in the germline V gene (reference sequence). This CDR3 region has 14 residues. The CDR3: CASSLLAGEGGYTF. In nucleotides, the CDR3 is TGTGCCAGCAGTTTACTCGCAGGGGAGGGCGGCTACACCTTC.